These 8 T cell receptor beta chains share one sample of origin, sequenced in a study of shared T cell receptors in the human thymus. Here immunoSEQ multiplex PCR was the method, and the copy in TCRdb shows in-frame clones only, minus some. The sample holds about 380,000 clones, around 95% seen once. Source material: thymocytes. These receptors came from a human donor.

The J gene is TRBJ1-5, the V gene TRBV29-1; possible D gene TRBD1, 5 bases. The CDR3 has 13 residues. The V end was cut by 5 bases, the J end by 6 bases, with 14 bases between. CDR1 and CDR2 from the germline V gene are SQVTM and ANQGSEA. The CDR3: CSVREGVSQPQHF. CDR3 sequence (DNA): TGCAGCGTTCGGGAAGGGGTCAGTCAGCCCCAGCATTTT.

A single count supports this clone. The chain couples TRBV27 to TRBJ2-7; 7 bases match TRBD2. V gave up 5 bases and J gave up 1 base; unmatched junction bases: 5. The germline CDR1 and CDR2 sequences are MNHEY and SMNVEV (reference sequence). The CDR3 is made up of 14 amino acids. The DNA for the CDR3 is TGTGCCAGCAGTATCGGACTAGGATCCTACGAGCAGTACTTC. Protein sequence: CASSIGLGSYEQYF.

J is TRBJ2-1 and V is TRBV5-1; TRBD2 matches at 11 bases. This CDR3 comprises 15 residues. Germline lookup yields CDR1 SGHRS and CDR2 YFSETQ. The trim removed 4 bases at V and 5 bases at J, leaving 5 bases unmatched. The CDR3 coding sequence is TGCGCCAGCAGCCCCGGGACTAGCGGTAACAATGAGCAGTTCTTC. Its protein is CASSPGTSGNNEQFF.

This clone was recorded once. V and J are TRBV27 and TRBJ2-3, with 8 bases aligning to TRBD1. The V gene's germline CDR1 is MNHEY and CDR2 SMNVEV (reference sequence). Trimming removed 1 base from V and 2 bases from J; junction bases left unmatched: 11. The CDR3 extends over 18 amino acids. The CDR3 region is CASSLWTGKFGYTDTQYF. DNA for the CDR3: TGTGCCAGCAGTTTATGGACAGGGAAATTCGGGTACACAGATACGCAGTATTTT.

V usage is TRBV5-1 and J usage is TRBJ1-4; 10 nucleotides line up with TRBD1. Per germline, CDR1 SGHRS and CDR2 YFSETQ. The CDR3 contains 17 residues. After removal of 4 bases from V and 3 bases from J, the junction contained 9 bases not matched to a gene. CDR3 DNA sequence: TGCGCCAGCAGCGCGGGGCTTGGACAGGGGGCTAATGAAAAACTGTTTTTT. Its translation: CASSAGLGQGANEKLFF.

This chain uses TRBV27 with TRBJ1-2, with 7 bases identical to TRBD1. V gave up 2 bases and J gave up 4 bases; unmatched junction bases: 4. This CDR3 has 14 amino acids. In germline, CDR1 is MNHEY, CDR2 SMNVEV (reference sequence). CDR3: CASSLEGGRYGYTF. CDR3 nucleotides: TGTGCCAGCAGTTTAGAAGGGGGCCGCTATGGCTACACCTTC.

This clone was seen once. The gene calls are TRBV30 and TRBJ1-4, with D hard to call. V was clipped by 0 bases and J by 4 bases, with 15 bases between them. This CDR3 is built from 16 residues. CDR1 is GTSNPN, CDR2 SVGIG, per germline (reference sequence). The CDR3 nucleotides are TGTGCCTGGAGTGTACGCGGTCGGGGTTTTAATGAAAAACTGTTTTTT. This encodes CAWSVRGRGFNEKLFF. Full variable domain (rest looked up from reference TRBV30 and TRBJ1-4): SQTIHQWPATLVQPVGSPLSLECTVEGTSNPNLYWYRQAAGRGLQLLFYSVGIGQISSEVPQNLSASRPQDRQFILSSKKLLLSDSGFYLCAWSVRGRGFNEKLFFGSGTQLSVL.

The J gene is TRBJ1-1, the V gene TRBV5-4, with TRBD1 matching 8 bases. Germline-derived CDR1 and CDR2 are SGHNT and YYREEE (reference sequence). J was trimmed by 4 bases and V by 1 base; bases with no gene match: 12. CDR3 size: 17 residues. This CDR3 reads CASSLKQGDDGITEAFF. CDR3 nucleotides: TGTGCCAGCAGCTTGAAACAGGGGGATGATGGGATCACTGAAGCTTTCTTT.